One and the same sample provided the 17 T cell receptor delta chains below, sequenced in a study of γδ T cells in repeated Plasmodium falciparum infection. Vgamma9/Vdelta2+ and Vdelta2-negative gammadelta T cells were flow-sorted from PBMC for bulk sequencing. TCRdb re-called clones from the multiplex PCR reads via CATT. The table has around 52,000 delta-chain clones, roughly 1.8% seen once. The source material was gamma-delta T cells from blood. The receptor set was obtained from a pool of human donors (malaria-infected and uninfected, not separated).

The table lists this clone with many counts. This sequence joins TRDV1 and TRDJ1; 11 nucleotides agree with TRDD3. The J gene is not listed in TCRdb, so it was assigned here from a DNA match to germline. In germline, CDR1 is TSWWSYY, CDR2 QGS. V lost 0 bases and J lost 2; bases outside the gene matches: 17. The CDR3 spans 21 residues. This CDR3 reads CALGELATLRWGIRRTDKLIF. The CDR3 region has the DNA TGTGCTCTTGGGGAACTGGCCACACTACGATGGGGGATACGGAGGACCGATAAACTCATCTTT.

On this clone: For this DNA, TCRdb reports the protein of a much larger clone, which diverges at residue 18, most likely from a read error; the protein presented here is translated directly from the DNA. J gene calling gave no result, while the V gene is TRDV1; no DNA check was done on the table's D call, TRDD3. CDR3 length: 20 residues. From germline, CDR1 is TSWWSYY and CDR2 QGS. The CDR3 loop reads CALGEWGRSWARLRADKPIF. DNA for the CDR3: TGTGCTCTTGGGGAATGGGGGAGGTCCTGGGCCCGACTCAGAGCCGATAAACCCATCTTT.

Of note for this clone: Translating this DNA gives a protein that differs at residue 6 from the TCRdb one, which belongs to a much larger clone; a read error is likely, and the protein shown is this translation. The chain recombines TRDV1 with TRDJ1; D call uncertain. The J gene, not given by TCRdb, was assigned here from a germline match of the nucleotide sequence. V lost 6 bases, J lost 3 bases, and 8 bases lay in between. Germline CDR1 is TSWWSYY and CDR2 is QGS. CDR3 size: 12 residues. CDR3 sequence reads: CALGWSPDKLIF. The CDR3 DNA is TGTGCTCTTGGATGGAGTCCCGATAAACTCATCTTT.

By its share, this clone is medium-sized. This sample also contains other DNA sequences that code for the same CDR3. The chain joins TRDV1 to TRDJ1, with TRDD3 identical over 12 bases. The junction had 8 bases not matched to a gene; V was cut back by 3 bases and J by 0 bases. The CDR3 is made up of 18 amino acids. Germline V gives CDR1 TSWWSYY, CDR2 QGS. The CDR3 reads CALGETPGGYGYTDKLIF. In nucleotides, the CDR3 is TGTGCTCTTGGGGAGACGCCTGGGGGATACGGGTACACCGATAAACTCATCTTT.

This clone has more than one count but fewer than ten. The amino acid sequence in TCRdb belongs to a much larger clone and departs from this DNA's translation at residue 16, likely a sequencing read error; the sequence shown is translated from the DNA. The chain recombines TRDV2 with TRDJ1, with TRDD3 matching 10 bases. The CDR3 sequence is 18 residues long. Germline CDR1 reads GEAIGNYY; CDR2 reads EKD. For the CDR3, the DNA is TGTGCCTGTGACCATTCTTCACTGGGGGATCCGTACACCGATAAACGCATCTTT. Translation gives CACDHSSLGDPYTDKRIF.

Comments on this clone: A far bigger clonotype differs at one base, so this is likely a read error. Other DNA sequences in this specimen translate into the identical CDR3. The chain recombines TRDV1 with TRDJ1, with TRDD3 matching 12 bases. Assignment of the J gene here rests on matching the DNA to germline, because TCRdb gives none. The CDR3 is 23 amino acids. J lost 5 bases, V lost 0 bases, and 25 bases had no gene match. The V gene's germline CDR1 is TSWWSYY and CDR2 QGS. The CDR3, as DNA: TGTGCTCTTGGGGAACTGAAGTCCCTGCACCGGTACTGGGGGATACAGGGGGAGGATAAACTCATCTTT. Protein sequence: CALGELKSLHRYWGIQGEDKLIF.

This clone has more than one count but fewer than ten. A far bigger clonotype differs at one base, so this is likely a read error. Other DNA variants within this sample encode the same CDR3. This chain links TRDV1 with TRDJ1; D not resolved. No J gene is reported in TCRdb; it was inferred here by comparing the DNA with germline. The CDR3 is made up of 20 amino acids. Per germline, CDR1 TSWWSYY and CDR2 QGS. CDR3 nucleotides: TGTGCTCTTGGGGAAAGACAAACCCCAGGAGTACTTCTCCACACTGATAAACTCATCTTT. Residues: CALGERQTPGVLLHTDKLIF.

Many counts were recorded for this clone. The TCRdb protein comes from a much larger clone and disagrees with this DNA's translation at residue 6, likely due to a read error; the protein given here is derived from the DNA. The chain uses TRDV1 and TRDJ1; no reliable D call. Here the J gene came from matching the DNA to germline, since TCRdb omits it. Per germline, CDR1 TSWWSYY and CDR2 QGS. The V end was cut by 4 bases, the J end by 0 bases, with 27 bases between. This CDR3 comprises 20 residues. The CDR3 reads CALGGRRVPPGVMYTDKLIF. For the CDR3, the DNA is TGTGCTCTTGGGGGCAGACGAGTCCCCCCCGGGGTGATGTACACCGATAAACTCATCTTT.

This clone was seen a few times. The mismatch at residue 7 between this DNA's translation and the TCRdb protein of a much larger clone likely reflects a read error; the protein shown is translated from the DNA. CDR3 sequence: CAFRRFPRFWPDKLIF. The CDR3, as DNA: TGTGCCTTTAGGCGGTTCCCACGTTTTTGGCCCGATAAACTCATCTTT. This chain links TRDV3 with TRDJ1; D unclear. The CDR3 contains 16 residues. V dropped 0 bases and J dropped 3 bases, with 20 bases sitting between them. Germline V gives CDR1 TVYSNPD, CDR2 GDNSRS (reference sequence).

Concerning this clone: This DNA's translation and the protein TCRdb lists, from a much larger clone, do not match at residue 12, likely due to a read error; the protein shown is translated from the DNA. This rearrangement joins TRDV1 to TRDJ2; 9 positions match TRDD3. With V trimmed by 2 bases and J by 8 bases, 27 bases remained unmatched. The CDR3 runs 22 residues. Germline V gene sequence: CDR1 TSWWSYY, CDR2 QGS. The CDR3 loop is CALGEIFPYWGTSARAVAQLFF. The DNA of the CDR3 is TGTGCTCTTGGGGAAATCTTCCCGTACTGGGGGACATCGGCTCGAGCCGTGGCACAACTCTTCTTT.

This clone occurred many times. The translation of this DNA and the TCRdb protein of a much larger clone differ at residue 13, probably owing to a read error; the protein shown here is translated from the DNA. The chain couples TRDV1 to TRDJ1; TRDD3 agrees at 7 bases. The J gene is absent in TCRdb and was assigned here via DNA matching to germline. The CDR3 spans 21 residues. V shed 4 bases and J 6 bases; nucleotides not matched to a gene: 29. Per germline, CDR1 TSWWSYY and CDR2 QGS. The CDR3 loop reads CALGVDPRQGDRPSTGYKLIF. The DNA of the CDR3 is TGTGCTCTTGGGGTGGATCCTAGGCAGGGGGATCGTCCAAGCACCGGCTATAAACTCATCTTT.

Turning to this clone: A far more abundant clone sits one base away, making this likely a read error. Other DNA sequences in this specimen translate into the identical CDR3. This chain joins TRDV1 and TRDJ1; 13 bases are a match to TRDD3. TCRdb does not report a J gene; here it was assigned by matching the DNA to germline references. CDR3 length: 21 amino acids. In germline, CDR1 is TSWWSYY, CDR2 QGS. The CDR3 region has the DNA TGTGCTCTCGGGGCCCCTTCCTACGTATCCCTACTGGGGGATACGGCCGATAAACTCATCTTT. This encodes CALGAPSYVSLLGDTADKLIF.

This clone showed up just a few times. TCRdb lists the protein of a much larger clone for this DNA, which differs at residue 16, so this is likely a read error; the protein given here is translated from the DNA itself. The J gene is TRDJ2, the V gene TRDV3; TRDD3 aligns across 9 bases. CDR1 and CDR2 from the germline V gene are TVYSNPD and GDNSRS (reference sequence). The CDR3 consists of 24 residues. Unmatched junction bases numbered 36, after V lost 0 bases and J lost 7 bases. CDR3 in amino acids: CAFRFYRNYEGIYWGKVVRAQLFF. The CDR3 DNA sequence: TGTGCCTTTAGATTCTACCGGAACTACGAGGGAATTTACTGGGGGAAAGTGGTTAGAGCACAACTCTTCTTT.

This clone was detected ten times or more. A far larger clone differs by one base, so this is likely a read error. Other DNA sequences from this sample encode an identical CDR3 as well. The chain employs TRDV1 and TRDJ1; D may match TRDD2 or TRDD3 (8 bases each). CDR3 length: 22 residues. Germline CDR1 and CDR2: TSWWSYY and QGS. The V end lost 5 bases, the J end lost 5 bases, and 39 bases lay between the germline ends. CDR3: CALGPPSLPMVLGGSTTDKLIF. CDR3 DNA sequence: TGTGCTCTTGGGCCACCAAGCCTTCCTATGGTACTGGGGGGGTCCACGACTGATAAACTCATCTTT.

Points on this clone: TCRdb attributes to this sequence the protein of a much larger clone, which differs from the DNA translation at residue 19; a read error is likely, and the protein displayed is translated from the DNA. The J gene is TRDJ1, the V gene TRDV3; 13 bases line up with TRDD3. The germline V gene has CDR1 TVYSNPD and CDR2 GDNSRS (reference sequence). The CDR3 runs 21 residues. CDR3 region: CAFTRPEPSTGGYANTDKPIF. Written as DNA, the CDR3 is TGTGCCTTTACTAGACCCGAACCCTCTACTGGGGGATACGCGAACACCGATAAACCCATCTTT. The full variable domain, in which reference TRDV3 and TRDJ1 provide the parts outside the CDR3, is CDKVTQSSPDQTVASGSEVVLLCTYDTVYSNPDLFWYRIRPDYSFQFVFYGDNSRSEGADFTQGRFSVKHILTQKAFHLVISPVRTEDSATYYCAFTRPEPSTGGYANTDKPIFGKGTRVTVEP.

Concerning this clone: A far bigger clonotype differs at one base, so this is likely a read error. Other DNA sequences from this sample encode an identical CDR3 as well. This rearrangement joins TRDV2 to TRDJ1, with unresolved D. The CDR3 extends over 11 amino acids. The germline V gene encodes CDR1 GEAIGNYY and CDR2 EKD. Deletions cut 0 bases from V and 8 bases from J, with 6 bases between. The CDR3 DNA reads as TGTGCCTGTGACACCGAGGGCAAACTCATCTTT. Translated, it gives CACDTEGKLIF.

The table lists this clone with many counts. The chain uses TRDV1 and TRDJ1, with D possibly matching TRDD3 (5 bases). The V gene's germline CDR1 is TSWWSYY and CDR2 QGS. Deletions cut 0 bases from V and 0 bases from J, with 8 bases between. CDR3 length: 15 amino acids. The DNA for the CDR3 is TGTGCTCTTGGGGAACTCGCGGGGAACACCGATAAACTCATCTTT. This translates into CALGELAGNTDKLIF.